A selection of T cell receptor beta chains follows, all from one sample in a study of cytomegalovirus exposure and HLA in healthy donors. TCRdb's copy holds only in-frame clones and misses some; the assay was immunoSEQ multiplex PCR. The data contain some 200,000 clones, less than 80% of them singletons. Material: PBMCs. The origin of the receptors is a man aged 40-55 years in good health and CMV-seronegative. Both conserved end residues are part of each CDR3. A D gene is named only where the DNA matches it firmly. Clone size is given for some rows only: seen once, a few or many times, or a class if the clone is expanded.

size: -
V: TRBV5-1
D: TRBD2
J: TRBJ2-3
DNA: TGCGCCAGCAGCAAGGGACTAGCCGCTAGCACAGATACGCAGTATTTT
CDR3: CASSKGLAASTDTQYF

size: -
V: TRBV7-9
D: TRBD2
J: TRBJ2-3
DNA: TGTGCCAGCAGCCAGACAGGGACTAGCGCAGATACGCAGTATTTT
CDR3: CASSQTGTSADTQYF

size: few
V: TRBV7-9
D: TRBD2
J: TRBJ2-7
DNA: TGTGCCAGCAGCTTCACTAGCGGGTCCTCCGAGCAGTACTTC
CDR3: CASSFTSGSSEQYF

size: -
V: TRBV5-8
D: -
J: TRBJ1-1
DNA: TGTGCCAGCAGCCTGTGGAGTATAGAAGCTTTCTTT
CDR3: CASSLWSIEAFF

size: -
V: TRBV4-1
D: TRBD1
J: TRBJ2-5
DNA: TGCGCCAGCAGCCAAGAAGATCGGACAGGGGAGACCCAGTACTTC
CDR3: CASSQEDRTGETQYF

size: few
V: TRBV2
D: TRBD2
J: TRBJ2-1
DNA: TGTGCCAGCAGCCTAGAAGGGACTAGTTTCTATGAGCAGTTCTTC
CDR3: CASSLEGTSFYEQFF

size: -
V: TRBV7-2
D: -
J: TRBJ2-3
DNA: TGTGCCAGCAGCTTTGAGGGGGGGAGGATGCAGTATTTT
CDR3: CASSFEGGRMQYF

size: once
V: TRBV6-1
D: -
J: TRBJ2-3
DNA: TGTGCCAGCAGGAAGGACGACAGGCCGGCGGATACGCAGTATTTT
CDR3: CASRKDDRPADTQYF

size: once
V: TRBV2
D: -
J: TRBJ2-2
DNA: TGTGCCAGCAGTGATGACAGACCCGACACCGGGGAGCTGTTTTTT
CDR3: CASSDDRPDTGELFF

size: -
V: TRBV5-4
D: -
J: TRBJ2-5
DNA: TGTGCCAGCAGCTTGGTTGTCGGGGGAGACCATCAAGAGACCCAGTACTTC
CDR3: CASSLVVGGDHQETQYF

size: -
V: TRBV28
D: TRBD1
J: TRBJ1-3
DNA: TGTGCCAGCAGTCCGACAGGGCGCTCTGGAAACACCATATATTTT
CDR3: CASSPTGRSGNTIYF

size: few
V: TRBV2
D: -
J: TRBJ2-3
DNA: TGTGCCAGCAGACTGGATCGGACAGCGACAGATACGCAGTATTTT
CDR3: CASRLDRTATDTQYF

size: -
V: TRBV7-9
D: TRBD2
J: TRBJ2-4
DNA: TGTGCCAGCAGCTCTTCCGGACTAGCCAAAAACATTCAGCACTTC
CDR3: CASSSSGLAKNIQHF

size: -
V: TRBV5-3
D: -
J: TRBJ2-7
DNA: TGTGCCACTAAGCGGCGGGGTGTGAGGGGCTACGGGCAGTACTTC
CDR3: CATKRRGVRGYGQYF

size: -
V: TRBV4-2
D: -
J: TRBJ1-2
DNA: TGTGCCAGCAGCCAAGACGCCTCCGGGACTACTAACTATGGCTACACCTTC
CDR3: CASSQDASGTTNYGYTF

size: -
V: TRBV7-9
D: TRBD1
J: TRBJ2-1
DNA: TGTTCCAGCAGCAGGACAGGGGATGAGCAGTTCTTC
CDR3: CSSSRTGDEQFF

size: few
V: TRBV7-9
D: -
J: TRBJ1-4
DNA: TGTGCCAGCAGCTCTAATCGGGGGGCGGATGAAAAACTGTTTTTT
CDR3: CASSSNRGADEKLFF

size: -
V: TRBV28
D: TRBD1
J: TRBJ1-2
DNA: TGTGCCAGCAGTTCACCGGGACAGGGGGCGCGAGGCGGCTACACCTTC
CDR3: CASSSPGQGARGGYTF

size: -
V: TRBV4-2
D: -
J: TRBJ2-7
DNA: TGTGCCAGCAGCGCCTCGTGGGGGCGCGGCGTTGAAGAAGACTTC
CDR3: CASSASWGRGVEEDF

size: few
V: TRBV28
D: TRBD1
J: TRBJ1-2
DNA: TGTGCCAGCAGACCAGGACAGGGGGCTTCGGGCTACACCTTC
CDR3: CASRPGQGASGYTF

size: -
V: TRBV6-6
D: -
J: TRBJ1-4
DNA: TGTGCCAGCGGGGCCCGGCAGGGGAGTGAAAAACTGTTTTTT
CDR3: CASGARQGSEKLFF

size: -
V: TRBV19
D: -
J: TRBJ1-5
DNA: TGTGCCAGTAGTACCCTTGCCGCAGGGAATAGCAATCAGCCCCAGCATTTT
CDR3: CASSTLAAGNSNQPQHF

size: -
V: TRBV4-3
D: -
J: TRBJ2-3
DNA: TGCGCCAGCAGCCACCTTAGGGACACTGTATCAGATACGCAGTATTTT
CDR3: CASSHLRDTVSDTQYF

size: -
V: TRBV7-9
D: -
J: TRBJ1-6
DNA: TGTGCCAGCAGCTTATCGGAGGACCTAGCACCCCTCCACTTT
CDR3: CASSLSEDLAPLHF

size: few
V: TRBV6-1
D: TRBD1
J: TRBJ2-7
DNA: TGTGCCAGCAGTCCCAGGGGGCAGAGCTCCTACGAGCAGTACTTC
CDR3: CASSPRGQSSYEQYF

size: -
V: TRBV20-1
D: -
J: TRBJ2-7
DNA: TGCAGTGCTAGTCTGTCCTACGAGCAGTACTTC
CDR3: CSASLSYEQYF

size: few
V: TRBV29-1
D: -
J: TRBJ1-1
DNA: TGCAGCGTTGGTCGGGGGGGGAACACTGAAGCTTTCTTT
CDR3: CSVGRGGNTEAFF

size: -
V: TRBV4-1
D: TRBD1
J: TRBJ1-1
DNA: TGCGCCAGCAGCCAAGTTGACAGGGGGCTTATGAACACTGAAGCTTTCTTT
CDR3: CASSQVDRGLMNTEAFF

size: few
V: TRBV5-4
D: TRBD1
J: TRBJ2-1
DNA: TGTGCCAGCAGAACGGGACAGGGCAACAATGAGCAGTTCTTC
CDR3: CASRTGQGNNEQFF

size: -
V: TRBV18
D: TRBD2
J: TRBJ2-7
DNA: TGTGCCAGCTCACCAAAGTCTGGGGGAGGGTTCAACGAGCAGTACTTC
CDR3: CASSPKSGGGFNEQYF

size: -
V: TRBV5-4
D: TRBD2
J: TRBJ2-2
DNA: TGTGCCAGCAGCAGACAAGGGACTAGAAGAACCGGGGAGCTGTTTTTT
CDR3: CASSRQGTRRTGELFF

size: many
V: TRBV27
D: TRBD2
J: TRBJ2-7
DNA: TGTGCCAGCAGCTCTAGAGAGACTAGCGGGAGTATCTACGAGCAGTACTTC
CDR3: CASSSRETSGSIYEQYF

size: once
V: TRBV20-1
D: -
J: TRBJ1-2
DNA: TGCAGTGCTCCCAGAAGCTATGGCTACACCTTC
CDR3: CSAPRSYGYTF

size: few
V: TRBV19
D: -
J: TRBJ1-3
DNA: TGTGCCAGTAGTATAGCAGGGTGGAAGCCTGGAAACACCATATATTTT
CDR3: CASSIAGWKPGNTIYF

size: few
V: TRBV9
D: -
J: TRBJ2-1
DNA: TGTGCCAGCAGCGTAGGGCGGGGGCTGGGGAATGAGCAGTTCTTC
CDR3: CASSVGRGLGNEQFF

size: -
V: TRBV15
D: TRBD1
J: TRBJ2-1
DNA: TGTGCCACCAGCTCCTGGGGACAGGGGAATGAGCAGTTCTTC
CDR3: CATSSWGQGNEQFF

size: -
V: TRBV29-1
D: TRBD2
J: TRBJ2-1
DNA: TGCAGCGCCCGGACTAGCGGGGGGGATGAGCAGTTCTTC
CDR3: CSARTSGGDEQFF

size: -
V: TRBV5-5
D: -
J: TRBJ1-2
DNA: TGTGCCAGCAGCTTGGCTCCGGGGTCGGACTATGGCTACACCTTC
CDR3: CASSLAPGSDYGYTF

size: -
V: TRBV5-6
D: -
J: TRBJ2-7
DNA: TGTGCCAGCAGCTTAGGGGTTGACGTGCGGTACGAGCAGTACTTC
CDR3: CASSLGVDVRYEQYF

size: -
V: TRBV11-2
D: -
J: TRBJ2-7
DNA: TGTGCCAGCAGCTTAGCTACCTACGAGCAGTACTTC
CDR3: CASSLATYEQYF

size: -
V: TRBV25-1
D: -
J: TRBJ2-5
DNA: TGTGCCAGCAGTGAATATCCGGGACAAGAGACCCAGTACTTC
CDR3: CASSEYPGQETQYF

size: -
V: TRBV29-1
D: TRBD2
J: TRBJ2-3
DNA: TGCAGCGTTGAAGATAATCTAGCGGGGGTAACCACAGATACGCAGTATTTT
CDR3: CSVEDNLAGVTTDTQYF

size: few
V: TRBV19
D: TRBD2
J: TRBJ2-3
DNA: TGTGCCAGTAGTATAGGGCTAGGGCTAGCGGGAGCAGATACGCAGTATTTT
CDR3: CASSIGLGLAGADTQYF

size: -
V: TRBV28
D: -
J: TRBJ2-3
DNA: TGTGCCAGTCTCCATGGCGGGGGCGGTACAGATACGCAGTATTTT
CDR3: CASLHGGGGTDTQYF

size: -
V: TRBV30
D: -
J: TRBJ1-1
DNA: TGTGCCTGGTCTATGAACACTGAAGCTTTCTTT
CDR3: CAWSMNTEAFF

size: -
V: TRBV28
D: -
J: TRBJ1-3
DNA: TGTGCCAGCAGTTCCCCGACAGCGAGCTCTGGAAACACCATATATTTT
CDR3: CASSSPTASSGNTIYF

size: -
V: TRBV7-3
D: -
J: TRBJ2-1
DNA: TGTGCCAGCAGCTTAACTACGCTAGTAGGTAGTGAGCAGTTCTTC
CDR3: CASSLTTLVGSEQFF

size: -
V: TRBV23-1
D: TRBD1
J: TRBJ1-1
DNA: TGCGCCAGCAGTCACGACAGGGGTTCAGAAGCTTTCTTT
CDR3: CASSHDRGSEAFF

size: -
V: TRBV28
D: TRBD1
J: TRBJ1-1
DNA: TGTGCCAGCCCCGAACCGGGACAGGGGAACACTGAAGCTTTCTTT
CDR3: CASPEPGQGNTEAFF

size: -
V: TRBV7-9
D: TRBD2
J: TRBJ2-7
DNA: TGTGCCAGCAGCTTAGTTATAGCGGGAGGGAAGGGCTACGAGCAGTACTTC
CDR3: CASSLVIAGGKGYEQYF

size: -
V: TRBV13
D: -
J: TRBJ2-6
DNA: TGTGCCAGCAGCTTAGCTTCAGGGGTAGATGGGGCCAACGTCCTGACTTTC
CDR3: CASSLASGVDGANVLTF

size: few
V: TRBV9
D: TRBD2
J: TRBJ2-3
DNA: TGTGCCAGCAGCGTAGGGAGCAGCGGGGGGGGTTGGACGCAGTATTTT
CDR3: CASSVGSSGGGWTQYF

size: few
V: TRBV28
D: -
J: TRBJ2-1
DNA: TGTGCCAGCAGTTTGGCGGCAGAAGCCTACAATGAGCAGTTCTTC
CDR3: CASSLAAEAYNEQFF

size: -
V: TRBV7-9
D: -
J: TRBJ2-7
DNA: TGTGCCAGCAGCTTAACAGGCGATTACGAGCAGTACTTC
CDR3: CASSLTGDYEQYF

size: -
V: TRBV5-6
D: -
J: TRBJ2-3
DNA: TGTGCCAGCAGCTGGGCTACTAGGGGGTTGGCAGATACGCAGTATTTT
CDR3: CASSWATRGLADTQYF

size: few
V: TRBV6-1
D: -
J: TRBJ2-7
DNA: TGTGCCAGCCGGGAGACCTACGAGCAGTACTTC
CDR3: CASRETYEQYF

size: -
V: TRBV4-1
D: TRBD1
J: TRBJ2-5
DNA: TGCGCCAGCAGCCAGCCGAGGACAGGTTTGAAAGAGACCCAGTACTTC
CDR3: CASSQPRTGLKETQYF